Below are 25 T cell receptor beta chains sequenced from a single sample in a study of T-cell memory formation after mild COVID-19. One entry per CDR3 protein results from TCRdb running MiXCR on the 5' RACE reads. The sample lists hundreds of thousands of distinct CDR3 sequences, 20% to 25% occurring once. Sequenced material: PBMCs or a T cell subset sorted from them (not recorded which). The source is a man younger than 35 who had mild COVID-19 (a few samples of this study predate the infection). Cell type and time point are not known.

This clonotype turned up a few times. This chain links TRBV12-3 or TRBV12-4 with TRBJ1-2; the D is unclear. This CDR3 is 12 amino acids long. Trimming left V 3 bases short and J 4 bases short, with 6 bases between. The CDR3 is CASSFAGYGYTF. CDR3 sequence (DNA): TGTGCCAGCAGTTTCGCGGGCTATGGCTACACCTTC.

The chain uses TRBV29-1 and TRBJ2-1, with D tentatively TRBD1 or TRBD2 (6 bases each). Deletions cut 5 bases from V and 5 bases from J, with 13 bases between. CDR1 and CDR2 from the germline V gene are SQVTM and ANQGSEA. The CDR3 has 13 amino acids. The CDR3 loop reads CSVRGQGHNEQFF. As DNA, the CDR3 is TGCAGCGTTCGGGGGCAGGGGCACAATGAGCAGTTCTTC.

A word on this clonotype: At one end, the junction sequence differs from germline, possibly due to a read error. This chain links TRBV6-5 with TRBJ2-2; the D is unclear. Germline V lookup: CDR1 MNHEY, CDR2 SVGAGI. The CDR3 totals 14 residues. CDR3 in DNA: TGTGACAGCAGCCGGTCTGGTTACACCGGGGAGCTGTTTTTT. It specifies CDSSRSGYTGELFF.

V and J are TRBV19 and TRBJ2-7; 9 bases map to TRBD1. The CDR3 spans 14 residues. Trimming at V came to 7 bases and at J to 3 bases, leaving 7 bases not matched to a gene. Germline lookup yields CDR1 LNHDA and CDR2 SQIVND (reference sequence). CDR3 in DNA: TGTGCCAGTATGGGGACAGGGACGAACTACGAGCAGTACTTC. Amino acids: CASMGTGTNYEQYF.

The chain employs TRBV7-9 and TRBJ1-2; D not resolved. V lost 3 bases and J 7 bases, leaving 18 bases between the germline ends. Germline V lookup: CDR1 SEHNR, CDR2 FQNEAQ (reference sequence). The CDR3 has 15 residues. For the CDR3, the DNA is TGTGCCAGCAGCTTTAGACTAGAGGAACTAGGTGGCTACACCTTC. Translation: CASSFRLEELGGYTF.

As to this clonotype: A read error may produce the germline difference seen at one junction end. J is TRBJ2-5 and V is TRBV2, with 7 bases aligning to TRBD2. Germline V gene lookup returns CDR1 SNHLY and CDR2 FYNNEI. The CDR3 contains 12 residues. The CDR3 protein is CASSEESASGDF. The CDR3 nucleotides read TGTGCCAGCAGTGAAGAGTCGGCTAGCGGCGACTTC.

At least ten counts were recorded for this clonotype. This chain's CDR3 is CASSLSHNEQFF. The CDR3 nucleotides are TGTGCCAGCAGTTTATCGCACAATGAGCAGTTCTTC. This rearrangement joins TRBV12-3 or TRBV12-4 to TRBJ2-1; D is unclear. The germline V and J ends were trimmed by 2 bases and 5 bases, with 4 bases remaining between them. The CDR3 consists of 12 residues.

V is TRBV6-6 and J is TRBJ1-1; TRBD1 is a possible D gene (5 bases). The germline V gene has CDR1 MNHNY and CDR2 SVGAGI (reference sequence). V shed 4 bases and J shed 6 bases, with 12 bases lying between them. CDR3 size: 13 residues. CDR3 loop: CASSWGTKAEAFF. CDR3 sequence (DNA): TGTGCCAGCAGTTGGGGGACGAAGGCTGAAGCTTTCTTT.

At least ten counts were recorded for this clonotype. The chain couples TRBV3-1 to TRBJ2-2; D is uncertain. Germline lookup yields CDR1 LGHDT and CDR2 YNNKEL (reference sequence). This CDR3 spans 14 amino acids. The germline V and J ends were trimmed by 4 bases and 1 base, with 7 bases remaining between them. The CDR3 spells CASSRFGNTGELFF. In nucleotides, the CDR3 is TGTGCCAGCAGCCGGTTCGGGAACACCGGGGAGCTGTTTTTT.

The chain joins TRBV7-2 to TRBJ1-3; perhaps TRBD1 as D (6 bases). Germline assignment: CDR1 SGHTA and CDR2 FQGNSA. The CDR3 has 14 amino acids. Trimming removed 3 bases from V and 4 bases from J, with 10 bases in between. CDR3 residues: CASSFQGKGNTIYF. The CDR3 DNA is TGTGCCAGCAGCTTTCAGGGGAAAGGAAACACCATATATTTT. The whole variable domain, remainder taken from reference TRBV7-2 and TRBJ1-3, is GAGVSQSPSNKVTEKGKDVELRCDPISGHTALYWYRQSLGQGLEFLIYFQGNSAPDKSGLPSDRFSAERTGGSVSTLTIQRTQQEDSAVYLCASSFQGKGNTIYFGEGSWLTVV.

The J gene is TRBJ1-2, the V gene TRBV6-1; D unclear. Trimming pared 2 bases from V and 8 bases from J, leaving 18 bases between. This CDR3 contains 15 residues. Germline CDR1 and CDR2: MNHNS and SASEGT. CDR3 loop: CASSESRSGLGGYTF. The DNA of the CDR3 is TGTGCCAGCAGTGAATCCCGGAGCGGGCTTGGGGGCTACACCTTC.

The table lists this clonotype with a few counts. This chain uses TRBV12-3 or TRBV12-4 with TRBJ2-5; D unresolved. Trimming pared 5 bases from V and 1 base from J, leaving 8 bases between. The CDR3 covers 13 residues. CDR3 DNA sequence: TGTGCCAGCAGTGCCCAGATCCAAGAGACCCAGTACTTC. The encoded protein is CASSAQIQETQYF.

At least ten counts were recorded for this clonotype. The genes are TRBV4-3 and TRBJ2-6; D uncertain. V dropped 4 bases and J dropped 4 bases, with 11 bases sitting between them. Germline V gene data show CDR1 as LGHNA and CDR2 as YSLEER. The CDR3 is made up of 15 amino acids. CDR3 DNA: TGCGCCAGCAGCCGCCTTGACGGGGGGGCCAACGTCCTGACTTTC. It translates to CASSRLDGGANVLTF.

The chain has TRBV5-1 and TRBJ2-1, with D possibly TRBD2 on 6 matching bases. Germline CDR1 and CDR2: SGHRS and YFSETQ. The CDR3 spans 14 residues. V was pared by 3 bases and J by 9 bases, with 16 bases between. The CDR3 DNA is TGCGCCAGCAGCTCCTCGACTAGAGTGAGTGAGCAGTTCTTC. Amino acid sequence: CASSSSTRVSEQFF.

This clonotype was seen many times. This chain connects TRBV7-8 to TRBJ2-3, with TRBD1 matching 12 bases. The ends lost 1 base at V and 5 bases at J; junction bases unmatched: 7. The CDR3 loop spans 17 amino acids. Germline V lookup: CDR1 SGHVS, CDR2 FQNEAQ. The CDR3 DNA reads as TGTGCCAGCAGCTTAGTGAGGGACAGGGGGCGTGAAGATACGCAGTATTTT. This gives the protein CASSLVRDRGREDTQYF.

The chain couples TRBV7-9 to TRBJ2-1, with D perhaps TRBD2 (5 bases). This CDR3 has 12 amino acids. CDR1 and CDR2 from the germline V gene are SEHNR and FQNEAQ (reference sequence). Trimming removed 5 bases at V and 8 bases at J, with 10 bases between. CDR3 protein: CASSPNGDEQFF. Written as DNA, the CDR3 is TGTGCCAGCAGCCCGAACGGGGATGAGCAGTTCTTC.

The sample holds a few counts of this clonotype. The chain recombines TRBV2 with TRBJ2-7, with 8 bases fitting TRBD1. Trimming cost V 3 bases and J 2 bases; bases outside gene matches: 3. The CDR3 sequence is 14 residues long. Per the germline V gene, CDR1 is SNHLY and CDR2 is FYNNEI. This CDR3 reads CASSEDRVTYEQYF. In DNA form, the CDR3 reads TGTGCCAGCAGTGAGGACAGGGTGACCTACGAGCAGTACTTC.

The chain combines TRBV4-3 with TRBJ1-1; D call uncertain. The CDR3 sequence is 15 residues long. Trimming took off 1 base at V and 8 bases at J, with 17 bases between the two ends. From germline, CDR1 is LGHNA and CDR2 YSLEER. CDR3: CASSQARVESPEAFF. In DNA, the CDR3 is TGCGCCAGCAGCCAAGCTCGGGTCGAGTCTCCCGAAGCTTTCTTT.

This rearrangement joins TRBV20-1 to TRBJ1-6; D call uncertain. Germline assignment: CDR1 DFQATT and CDR2 SNEGSKA (reference sequence). The ends were cut back, 5 bases at V and 9 bases at J, with 11 bases in the middle. This CDR3 contains 12 residues. CDR3 region: CSARTPLSPLHF. The CDR3 bases are TGCAGTGCTCGGACTCCTCTTTCACCCCTCCACTTT.

The chain carries TRBV4-3 and TRBJ2-3, with D unclear. This CDR3 region has 13 residues. Germline V lookup: CDR1 LGHNA, CDR2 YSLEER. V lost 0 bases and J 12 bases, leaving 13 bases between the germline ends. DNA of the CDR3: TGCGCCAGCAGCCAAGAGGTTCCATTCCCCCAGTATTTT. Its protein is CASSQEVPFPQYF.

This clonotype was seen many times. The V and J genes are TRBV7-8 and TRBJ2-7; 8 bases align to TRBD1. Germline V gives CDR1 SGHVS, CDR2 FQNEAQ. This CDR3 has 14 residues. V shed 1 base, J shed 2 bases, and the junction held 1 base outside the gene matches. The DNA of the CDR3 is TGTGCCAGCAGCTTAGGGACAGGGCCCTACGAGCAGTACTTC. It yields the protein CASSLGTGPYEQYF.

This clonotype was observed a handful of times. The J gene is TRBJ2-5, the V gene TRBV4-3, with D tentatively TRBD1 (6 bases). This CDR3 region has 17 residues. In germline, CDR1 is LGHNA, CDR2 YSLEER. Trimming shortened V by 0 bases and J by 1 base, and 15 bases separated the two germline ends. CDR3 coding DNA: TGCGCCAGCAGCCAAGATTCCCTAGGCAGGGGCCAAGAGACCCAGTACTTC. Protein product: CASSQDSLGRGQETQYF.

CDR3: CASSFPGQGTYEQYF. The CDR3, as DNA: TGTGCCAGCAGTTTTCCGGGCCAGGGGACCTACGAGCAGTACTTC. This sequence joins TRBV12-3 or TRBV12-4 and TRBJ2-7, with a tentative D call TRBD1 (6 bases). The CDR3 is 15 amino acids. Trimming pared 3 bases from V and 2 bases from J, leaving 14 bases between.

This rearrangement joins TRBV4-3 to TRBJ2-3, with D possibly TRBD2 on 6 matching bases. There are 16 residues in the CDR3. The V and J ends lost 3 bases and 4 bases respectively, with 17 bases between them. Germline-derived CDR1 and CDR2 are LGHNA and YSLEER. The CDR3 DNA follows: TGCGCCAGCAGCCAGGGACTCATCGACTTGTCAGATACGCAGTATTTT. Amino acids: CASSQGLIDLSDTQYF.

This clonotype was counted only a few times. This chain uses TRBV7-9 with TRBJ2-1, with 9 bases fitting TRBD2. The CDR3 loop spans 11 amino acids. V shed 5 bases, J shed 15 bases, and the junction held 5 bases outside the gene matches. Germline V gene sequence: CDR1 SEHNR, CDR2 FQNEAQ (reference sequence). The CDR3 sequence is CASSAGGEAFF. CDR3 coding DNA: TGTGCCAGCAGCGCGGGAGGGGAAGCGTTCTTC. The entire variable domain, with the rest obtained from reference TRBV7-9 and TRBJ2-1, is as follows: DTGVSQNPRHKITKRGQNVTFRCDPISEHNRLYWYRQTLGQGPEFLTYFQNEAQLEKSRLLSDRFSAERPKGSFSTLEIQRTEQGDSAMYLCASSAGGEAFFGPGTRLTVL.